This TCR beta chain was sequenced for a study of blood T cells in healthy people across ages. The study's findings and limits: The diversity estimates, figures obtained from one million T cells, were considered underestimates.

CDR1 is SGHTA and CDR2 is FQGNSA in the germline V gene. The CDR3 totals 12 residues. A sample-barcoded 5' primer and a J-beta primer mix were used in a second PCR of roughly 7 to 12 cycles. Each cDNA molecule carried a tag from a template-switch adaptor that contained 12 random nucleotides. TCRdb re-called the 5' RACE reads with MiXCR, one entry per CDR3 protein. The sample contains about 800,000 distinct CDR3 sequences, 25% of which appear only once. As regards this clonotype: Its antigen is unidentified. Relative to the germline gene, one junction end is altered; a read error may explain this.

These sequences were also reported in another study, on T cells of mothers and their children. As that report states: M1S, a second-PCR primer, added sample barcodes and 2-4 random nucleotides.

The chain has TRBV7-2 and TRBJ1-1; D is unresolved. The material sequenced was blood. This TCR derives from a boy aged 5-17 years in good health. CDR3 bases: TGTGCCAGCAGCTTACCGACGGGCGAACCCTCCTTT. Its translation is CASSLPTGEPSF.